The 23 T cell receptor beta chains given below trace back to one sample, sequenced in a study of T cell repertoires in cytomegalovirus infection. Using its own MiXCR run on the reads, TCRdb lists one record per CDR3 protein. The sample has nearly 550,000 distinct CDR3 sequences, about 17% seen once; the top ten hold around 25%. Sequenced material: CD8+ T cells from PBMCs. These receptors originate from a human donor in good health (CMV status not recorded). Some clones in this sample may be carry-over from other donors' samples.

This chain uses TRBV27 with TRBJ1-2; TRBD1 aligns across 7 bases. The CDR3 contains 15 residues. J was trimmed by 0 bases and V by 6 bases; bases with no gene match: 7. Germline assignment: CDR1 MNHEY and CDR2 SMNVEV (reference sequence). This CDR3 reads CASRQGQLANYGYTF. Here the CDR3 DNA reads TGTGCCAGCAGACAGGGACAGCTCGCTAACTATGGCTACACCTTC.

The chain recombines TRBV19 with TRBJ1-6; D unclear. The CDR3 has 13 amino acids. Deletions cut 2 bases from V and 7 bases from J, with 6 bases between. From germline, CDR1 is LNHDA and CDR2 SQIVND (reference sequence). The CDR3 is CASSIQANSPLHF. The CDR3 DNA sequence: TGTGCCAGTAGTATACAGGCCAATTCACCCCTCCACTTT.

This clonotype was detected many times. The V and J genes are TRBV27 and TRBJ2-5; TRBD2 matches at 10 bases. J was trimmed by 5 bases and V by 6 bases; bases with no gene match: 9. Germline assignment: CDR1 MNHEY and CDR2 SMNVEV (reference sequence). The CDR3 has 15 amino acids. In nucleotides, the CDR3 is TGTGCCAGCAGGGCCACTAGCGGGAACGGTGAGACCCAGTACTTC. It translates to CASRATSGNGETQYF.

This clonotype was counted many times. The rearrangement uses TRBV10-3 and TRBJ2-1; 7 nucleotides match TRBD2. With 6 bases clipped from V and 0 bases from J, the junction kept 14 bases outside the gene matches. Germline CDR1 ENHRY, CDR2 SYGVKD. The CDR3 totals 18 residues. CDR3 in DNA: TGTGCCATCAGCGCCTCGGGAGGCCACTCCTCCTCCTACAATGAGCAGTTCTTC. It codes for CAISASGGHSSSYNEQFF.

This clonotype was seen repeatedly, ten times or more. The chain joins TRBV20-1 to TRBJ2-7; the match to TRBD2 covers 9 bases. Germline loops: CDR1 DFQATT, CDR2 SNEGSKA (reference sequence). The CDR3 has 14 residues. The V and J ends lost 1 base and 3 bases, in that order; junction bases with no gene match: 4. CDR3 DNA sequence: TGCAGTGCTAGAGGCGGGAGGGCCCACTACGAGCAGTACTTC. Amino acids: CSARGGRAHYEQYF.

In its sample, this clonotype was seen many times. The chain links TRBV7-9 to TRBJ1-2; 7 positions match TRBD1. Germline lookup yields CDR1 SEHNR and CDR2 FQNEAQ (reference sequence). The CDR3 runs 15 residues. V trimming: 5 bases; J trimming: 5 bases; junction bases outside the gene matches: 11. CDR3 sequence (DNA): TGTGCCAGCAGCAGGGGGGACAGCAATCATTATGGCTACACCTTC. It translates to CASSRGDSNHYGYTF.

Ten or more counts support this clonotype. The rearrangement uses TRBV4-1 and TRBJ1-1; D not resolved. Trimming shortened V by 0 bases and J by 2 bases, and 7 bases separated the two germline ends. The CDR3 covers 14 residues. CDR1 is MGHRA and CDR2 is YSYEKL in the germline V gene. CDR3 in DNA: TGCGCCAGCAGCCAAGATCCGGGTAACACTGAAGCTTTCTTT. This encodes CASSQDPGNTEAFF.

This clonotype has just a few counts. This sequence joins TRBV5-5 and TRBJ1-2; D remains unclear. V was trimmed by 4 bases and J by 1 base, leaving 14 bases between them. The germline V gene has CDR1 SGHKS and CDR2 YYEKEE (reference sequence). This CDR3 has 15 amino acids. The CDR3 nucleotides read TGTGCCAGCAGCGAAACCCACCAGGTTAACTATGGCTACACCTTC. Its protein product is CASSETHQVNYGYTF.

This clonotype was seen ten or more times. This chain links TRBV7-6 with TRBJ2-7, with D maybe TRBD1 (6 bases). From germline, CDR1 is SGHVS and CDR2 FNYEAQ. Trimming stripped 5 bases from V and 0 bases from J, with 14 bases between. The CDR3 contains 15 residues. CDR3 amino acids: CASSLGAGPSYEQYF. Written as DNA, the CDR3 is TGTGCCAGCAGCCTGGGGGCCGGCCCCTCCTACGAGCAGTACTTC.

This clonotype turned up a few times. The V and J genes are TRBV4-2 and TRBJ2-7; 8 bases align to TRBD2. The CDR3 covers 16 residues. With 2 bases clipped from V and 3 bases from J, the junction kept 9 bases outside the gene matches. Germline assignment: CDR1 LGHNA and CDR2 YNFKEQ. CDR3 in amino acids: CASSQPTTGLGYEQYF. DNA for the CDR3: TGTGCCAGCAGCCAACCTACGACGGGACTAGGCTACGAGCAGTACTTC.

The V call is TRBV28, the J call TRBJ2-3, with D tentatively TRBD2 (5 bases). V was clipped by 5 bases and J by 2 bases, with 14 bases between them. The CDR3 has 15 amino acids. Germline values: CDR1 MDHEN, CDR2 SYDVKM. CDR3 sequence (DNA): TGTGCCAGCAGTACTCCCGACTATATCACAGATACGCAGTATTTT. It yields the protein CASSTPDYITDTQYF.

In this sample, this clonotype turned up a few times. The junction departs from germline at one end; a sequencing error may be responsible. CDR3: CASSLLAGGQGTQYF. CDR3 DNA: TGTGCCAGCAGCTTATTAGCGGGGGGACAAGGGACCCAGTACTTC. The chain employs TRBV11-2 and TRBJ2-5; 10 positions agree with TRBD2. This CDR3 is 15 amino acids long. Germline CDR1 is SGHAT and CDR2 is FQNNGV.

This rearrangement joins TRBV5-3 to TRBJ2-2; a weak D match, TRBD1 (6 bases). TRBV5-3 is an ORF, with its function uncertain. CDR3 length: 15 residues. Trimming removed 8 bases at V and 6 bases at J, with 20 bases between. The CDR3 loop reads CASSPSPAGAGELFF. CDR3 bases: TGTGCCAGCAGCCCTAGCCCAGCAGGGGCCGGGGAGCTGTTTTTT.

The rearrangement joins TRBV6-5 to TRBJ1-2; weak D call: TRBD1 (5 bases). The germline V gene has CDR1 MNHEY and CDR2 SVGAGI. The CDR3 totals 17 residues. V dropped 10 bases and J dropped 1 base, with 25 bases sitting between them. The CDR3 DNA is TGTGCCACCAGCTTACAACTTCTAGGGGCAGATAACTATGGCTACACCTTC. It is translated as CATSLQLLGADNYGYTF.

The chain combines TRBV4-2 with TRBJ2-7; 8 nucleotides match TRBD2. Germline CDR1 is LGHNA and CDR2 is YNFKEQ. The V and J ends lost 4 bases and 0 bases, in that order; junction bases with no gene match: 5. CDR3 length: 15 amino acids. Here the CDR3 DNA reads TGTGCCAGCAGCCGAATACTAGCGGACTCCTACGAGCAGTACTTC. It is translated as CASSRILADSYEQYF.

This clonotype was picked up a small number of times. The rearrangement links TRBV12-3 or TRBV12-4 to TRBJ2-1; D may be TRBD1 or TRBD2 (5 bases each). V was cut by 5 bases and J by 5 bases, with 22 bases left in between. The length of the CDR3 is 17 residues. DNA for the CDR3: TGTGCCAGCAGTGTGCTCGGGACGGAAGGATCGGACAATGAGCAGTTCTTC. It encodes CASSVLGTEGSDNEQFF.

The gene calls are TRBV9 and TRBJ2-7, with D perhaps matching TRBD1 (6 bases). V gave up 3 bases and J gave up 6 bases, with 10 bases separating them. This CDR3 comprises 12 residues. CDR1 is SGDLS and CDR2 is YYNGEE in the germline V gene. The CDR3 protein is CASSGGQSEQYF. In DNA, the CDR3 is TGTGCCAGCAGCGGGGGGCAATCCGAGCAGTACTTC.

This clonotype appeared a few times. This chain links TRBV2 with TRBJ1-2; possible D gene TRBD1, 6 bases. CDR3 length equals 14 residues. V was cut by 7 bases and J by 2 bases, with 14 bases left in between. Germline CDR1 is SNHLY and CDR2 is FYNNEI. The CDR3 is CASKQKQGNYGYTF. CDR3 DNA sequence: TGTGCCAGCAAGCAGAAGCAGGGGAACTATGGCTACACCTTC.

The V gene is TRBV19, the J gene TRBJ1-1, with D unclear. Germline CDR1 reads LNHDA; CDR2 reads SQIVND (reference sequence). Trimming shortened V by 5 bases and J by 0 bases, and 16 bases separated the two germline ends. The CDR3 totals 16 residues. This chain's CDR3 is CASSSSQMGVNTEAFF. In DNA form, the CDR3 reads TGTGCCAGTAGTTCAAGCCAAATGGGAGTGAACACTGAAGCTTTCTTT.

This clonotype was found a few times. The chain joins TRBV4-1 to TRBJ1-6; TRBD1 aligns across 7 bases. This CDR3 is built from 14 residues. The germline V gene has CDR1 MGHRA and CDR2 YSYEKL. V shed 0 bases, J shed 7 bases, and the junction held 0 bases outside the gene matches. The DNA for the CDR3 is TGCGCCAGCAGCCAAGAGACAGGGAATTCACCCCTCCACTTT. Translated: CASSQETGNSPLHF.

In this sample, this clonotype turned up many times. The V gene is TRBV27, the J gene TRBJ1-1; D possibly corresponds to TRBD1 (5 bases). Germline lookup yields CDR1 MNHEY and CDR2 SMNVEV (reference sequence). V dropped 2 bases and J dropped 6 bases, with 10 bases sitting between them. This CDR3 contains 13 residues. This CDR3 reads CASSLRGGPEAFF. The CDR3 bases are TGTGCCAGCAGTTTACGCGGGGGACCTGAAGCTTTCTTT.

This clonotype has ten or more counts. The chain links TRBV6-1 to TRBJ2-3, with 15 bases fitting TRBD2. Germline assignment: CDR1 MNHNS and CDR2 SASEGT. CDR3 size: 16 residues. Trimming took 5 bases from V and 5 from J; bases not matched to a gene: 5. The CDR3 sequence is CASSTRTSGGEDTQYF. The CDR3 DNA reads TGTGCCAGCAGTACTCGGACTAGCGGGGGGGAAGATACGCAGTATTTT.

This clonotype has only a few counts. J is TRBJ1-3 and V is TRBV2; D not resolved. The germline V and J ends were trimmed by 10 bases and 4 bases, with 11 bases remaining between them. The CDR3 is 12 residues long. Germline assignment: CDR1 SNHLY and CDR2 FYNNEI. This CDR3 reads CAKWTSGNTIYF. Written as DNA, the CDR3 is TGTGCCAAGTGGACCTCGGGAAACACCATATATTTT. Full variable domain (outside the CDR3, taken from reference TRBV2 and TRBJ1-3): EPEVTQTPSHQVTQMGQEVILRCVPISNHLYFYWYRQILGQKVEFLVSFYNNEISEKSEIFDDQFSVERPDGSNFTLKIRSTKLEDSAMYFCAKWTSGNTIYFGEGSWLTVV.